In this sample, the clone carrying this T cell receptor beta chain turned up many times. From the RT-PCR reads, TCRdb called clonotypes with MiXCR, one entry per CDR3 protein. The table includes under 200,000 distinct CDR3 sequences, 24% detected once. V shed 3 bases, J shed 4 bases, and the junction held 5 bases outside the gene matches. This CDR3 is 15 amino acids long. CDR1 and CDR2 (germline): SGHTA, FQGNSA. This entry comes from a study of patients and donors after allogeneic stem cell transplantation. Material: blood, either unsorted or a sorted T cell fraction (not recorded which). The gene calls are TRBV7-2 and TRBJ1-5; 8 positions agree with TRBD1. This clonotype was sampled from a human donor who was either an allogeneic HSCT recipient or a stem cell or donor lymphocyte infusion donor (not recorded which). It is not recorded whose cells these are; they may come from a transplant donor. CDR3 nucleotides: TGTGCCAGCAGCTTGGAGACAGGGGCAAATCAGCCCCAGCATTTT. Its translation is CASSLETGANQPQHF.